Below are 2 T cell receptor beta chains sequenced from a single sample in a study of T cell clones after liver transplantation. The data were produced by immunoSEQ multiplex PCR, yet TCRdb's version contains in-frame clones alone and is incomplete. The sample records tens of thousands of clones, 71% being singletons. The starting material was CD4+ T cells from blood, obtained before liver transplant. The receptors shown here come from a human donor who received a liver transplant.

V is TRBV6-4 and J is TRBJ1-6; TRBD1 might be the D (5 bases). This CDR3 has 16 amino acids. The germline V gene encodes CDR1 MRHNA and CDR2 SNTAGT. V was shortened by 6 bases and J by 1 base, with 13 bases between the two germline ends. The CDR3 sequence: CASRMEGTSYNSPLHF. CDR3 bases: TGTGCCAGCAGAATGGAGGGGACGTCCTATAATTCACCCCTCCACTTT.

The CDR3 is CSVAGSGANVLTF. CDR3 nucleotides: TGCAGCGTTGCAGGGTCTGGGGCCAACGTCCTGACTTTC. V gene TRBV29-1 combines with J gene TRBJ2-6, with D possibly being TRBD1 (5 bases). The CDR3 totals 13 residues. Trimming left V 4 bases short and J 1 base short, with 5 bases between. Germline V gene lookup returns CDR1 SQVTM and CDR2 ANQGSEA.